Presented here are 21 T cell receptor beta chains from one specimen sequenced in a study of cytomegalovirus exposure and HLA in healthy donors. Generated by immunoSEQ multiplex PCR, the TCRdb table keeps only in-frame clones and is missing some. The repertoire holds more than 85,000 clones, with around nine tenths as singletons. Sequenced sample: PBMCs. Receptors originate from a woman aged 25 to 39 in good health and CMV-seropositive.

The V gene is TRBV10-3, the J gene TRBJ1-2; tentatively, D is TRBD1 (5 bases). Per the germline V gene, CDR1 is ENHRY and CDR2 is SYGVKD. Deletions cut 3 bases from V and 8 bases from J, with 25 bases between. The CDR3 covers 17 residues. Here the CDR3 reads CAISDSLGGEIGSGYTF. CDR3 in DNA: TGTGCCATCAGTGATTCCCTGGGGGGGGAAATCGGCTCAGGCTACACCTTC.

The chain has TRBV14 and TRBJ2-1, with D uncertain. Germline loops: CDR1 SGHDN, CDR2 FVKESK. Between the trimmed V and J ends, which lost 3 bases and 9 bases, there was a span of 6 bases. This CDR3 comprises 11 residues. The CDR3 DNA follows: TGTGCCAGCAGCCACGGTGGTGAGCAGTTCTTC. It yields the protein CASSHGGEQFF.

The chain combines TRBV12-5 with TRBJ2-5; 7 bases match TRBD1. The junction had 13 bases not matched to a gene; V was cut back by 0 bases and J by 3 bases. Looked up from germline, CDR1 is LGHNT and CDR2 is FRNRAP. The CDR3 totals 18 residues. CDR3 amino acids: CASGLVLGRGQPKETQYF. The CDR3 bases are TGTGCTAGTGGTTTGGTACTAGGTAGGGGACAGCCAAAAGAGACCCAGTACTTC.

This clone was seen only once. The V call is TRBV6-5, the J call TRBJ1-5, with 10 bases identical to TRBD1. The CDR3 runs to 14 residues. CDR1 is MNHEY and CDR2 is SVGAGI in the germline V gene. V trimming: 6 bases; J trimming: 5 bases; junction bases outside the gene matches: 4. The CDR3 reads CASSRGQGYQPQHF. In nucleotides, the CDR3 is TGTGCCAGCAGCCGGGGACAGGGGTATCAGCCCCAGCATTTT.

This chain connects TRBV28 to TRBJ2-1, with D possibly matching TRBD1 (6 bases). Trimming left V 3 bases short and J 6 bases short, with 12 bases between. The CDR3 loop spans 14 amino acids. Germline values: CDR1 MDHEN, CDR2 SYDVKM. CDR3 in amino acids: CASSFPRTVNEQFF. The DNA for the CDR3 is TGTGCCAGCAGTTTCCCCCGGACAGTCAATGAGCAGTTCTTC.

This chain connects TRBV1 to TRBJ2-7; the table gives TRBD2 as D, unverified against the DNA. TRBV1 is a pseudogene segment. The length of the CDR3 is 13 residues. CDR3 loop: CTSSHAESGEQYF. CDR3 sequence (DNA): TGCACCAGCAGCCACGCCGAGTCGGGCGAGCAGTACTTC.

This chain uses TRBV28 with TRBJ2-1; 10 positions agree with TRBD2. The germline V gene encodes CDR1 MDHEN and CDR2 SYDVKM. The CDR3 contains 14 residues. The junction had 3 bases not matched to a gene; V was cut back by 1 base and J by 9 bases. CDR3 nucleotide sequence: TGTGCCAGCAGTTTATCCTCTAGCGGGAGTGAGCAGTTCTTC. Amino acid sequence: CASSLSSSGSEQFF. Drawing the rest from reference TRBV28 and TRBJ2-1, the complete variable domain is DVKVTQSSRYLVKRTGEKVFLECVQDMDHENMFWYRQDPGLGLRLIYFSYDVKMKEKGDIPEGYSVSREKKERFSLILESASTNQTSMYLCASSLSSSGSEQFFGPGTRLTVL.

This sequence joins TRBV29-1 and TRBJ1-1, with D unresolved. CDR3 length equals 9 residues. CDR1 and CDR2 (germline): SQVTM, ANQGSEA. The V and J ends lost 6 bases and 8 bases respectively, with 7 bases between them. The CDR3 spells CSVGGEAFF. The CDR3 nucleotides read TGCAGCGTGGGCGGGGAAGCTTTCTTT.

This sequence joins TRBV2 and TRBJ1-5; D unclear. CDR1 SNHLY and CDR2 FYNNEI come from the germline V gene. V lost 7 bases to trimming and J lost 0 bases, with 7 bases between them. This CDR3 is built from 13 residues. The CDR3 nucleotides are TGTGCCAGCAAGGACTATAGCAATCAGCCCCAGCATTTT. Amino acid sequence: CASKDYSNQPQHF.

The chain couples TRBV19 to TRBJ2-5, with unresolved D. V lost 3 bases, J lost 4 bases, and 9 bases lay in between. The germline V gene has CDR1 LNHDA and CDR2 SQIVND (reference sequence). This CDR3 comprises 13 residues. The CDR3, as DNA: TGTGCCAGTAGTATTGGGCCAGGAGAGACCCAGTACTTC. It yields the protein CASSIGPGETQYF.

This clone was detected once. The J gene is TRBJ2-3, the V gene TRBV4-3, with D hard to call. This CDR3 has 14 residues. V was cut by 0 bases and J by 7 bases, with 11 bases left in between. Germline values: CDR1 LGHNA, CDR2 YSLEER. CDR3 sequence reads: CASSQDPLAYTQYF. The CDR3 region has the DNA TGCGCCAGCAGCCAAGACCCCTTGGCCTATACGCAGTATTTT.

V and J are TRBV4-1 and TRBJ2-3; perhaps TRBD2 as D (6 bases). The CDR3 has 15 amino acids. The germline CDR1 and CDR2 sequences are MGHRA and YSYEKL. Trimming removed 1 base from V and 0 bases from J, with 8 bases in between. The CDR3 sequence: CASSQVGLSTDTQYF. The CDR3 nucleotides are TGCGCCAGCAGCCAAGTGGGACTTAGCACAGATACGCAGTATTTT.

This chain connects TRBV29-1 to TRBJ2-7; D not certain. Between the trimmed V and J ends, which lost 4 bases and 4 bases, there was a span of 14 bases. Looked up from germline, CDR1 is SQVTM and CDR2 is ANQGSEA. CDR3 size: 13 residues. The CDR3 nucleotides read TGCAGCGTTGGAGGTCAGAGTGGATACGAGCAGTACTTC. Translating gives CSVGGQSGYEQYF.

The chain combines TRBV28 with TRBJ1-2, with TRBD1 matching over 7 bases. Germline V lookup: CDR1 MDHEN, CDR2 SYDVKM. The CDR3 extends over 16 amino acids. The J segment lost 1 base and the V segment lost 6 bases, leaving 11 bases of the junction unmatched. The CDR3 coding sequence is TGTGCCAGCAGCACCGACAGGGCCCGCCTTAACTATGGCTACACCTTC. This gives the protein CASSTDRARLNYGYTF.

CDR3 DNA sequence: TGTGCCAGCAGTTTGGGACTAGCGGTGGGCGAGCAGTACTTC. Protein product: CASSLGLAVGEQYF. V and J are TRBV6-5 and TRBJ2-7, with TRBD2 identical over 11 bases. With 4 bases clipped from V and 6 bases from J, the junction kept 5 bases outside the gene matches. Germline CDR1 is MNHEY and CDR2 is SVGAGI. This CDR3 is 14 amino acids long.

The chain carries TRBV29-1 and TRBJ2-7; a possible D gene is TRBD2 (5 bases). Looked up from germline, CDR1 is SQVTM and CDR2 is ANQGSEA. V lost 4 bases, J lost 2 bases, and 12 bases lay in between. CDR3 length equals 13 residues. The CDR3 DNA is TGCAGCGTTGTAATGAGGACTCCCTACGAGCAGTACTTC. It translates to CSVVMRTPYEQYF.

The CDR3: CAISESGRGHGYTF. CDR3 in DNA: TGTGCCATCAGTGAGTCGGGTAGGGGCCATGGCTACACCTTC. The chain is built from TRBV10-3 and TRBJ1-2; D is perhaps TRBD1 (5 bases). There are 14 residues in the CDR3. The germline V and J ends were trimmed by 0 bases and 6 bases, with 11 bases remaining between them. Germline CDR1 and CDR2: ENHRY and SYGVKD.

This sequence joins TRBV27 and TRBJ1-5, with TRBD1 matching over 9 bases. This CDR3 is 14 amino acids long. Germline-derived CDR1 and CDR2 are MNHEY and SMNVEV (reference sequence). The V gene end was trimmed by 5 bases and the J gene end by 7 bases; junction bases not matched to a gene: 6. The CDR3 loop reads CASSPGTGKQPQHF. The CDR3, as DNA: TGTGCCAGCAGTCCCGGGACAGGGAAACAGCCCCAGCATTTT.

This chain uses TRBV6-1 with TRBJ2-2; 7 nucleotides agree with TRBD1. V dropped 4 bases and J dropped 0; count of bases not matched to a gene: 11. The CDR3 consists of 18 residues. Per germline, CDR1 MNHNS and CDR2 SASEGT. The CDR3 nucleotides read TGTGCCAGCAGTGGCCTACGACAGGGATCGACGAACACCGGGGAGCTGTTTTTT. Translated, it gives CASSGLRQGSTNTGELFF.

This chain joins TRBV7-9 and TRBJ1-4; D may be TRBD1 (6 bases). Germline CDR1 SEHNR, CDR2 FQNEAQ (reference sequence). V lost 3 bases and J 13 bases, leaving 21 bases between the germline ends. The CDR3 loop spans 15 amino acids. This chain's CDR3 is CASSFGGGVSDGLFF. CDR3 nucleotides: TGTGCCAGCAGCTTTGGGGGCGGCGTCAGCGATGGACTGTTTTTT. The entire variable domain, with the rest obtained from reference TRBV7-9 and TRBJ1-4, is as follows: DTGVSQNPRHKITKRGQNVTFRCDPISEHNRLYWYRQTLGQGPEFLTYFQNEAQLEKSRLLSDRFSAERPKGSFSTLEIQRTEQGDSAMYLCASSFGGGVSDGLFFGSGTQLSVL.

This chain links TRBV7-2 with TRBJ1-2; tentatively, D is TRBD1 (5 bases). Looked up from germline, CDR1 is SGHTA and CDR2 is FQGNSA. Trimming pared 7 bases from V and 7 bases from J, leaving 19 bases between. This CDR3 spans 14 amino acids. The CDR3 nucleotides read TGTGCCAGCACGCCCCGGGGGTGGAAGAGTGGCTACACCTTC. This gives the protein CASTPRGWKSGYTF.